This is a list of T cell receptor beta chains from one sample in a study of regulatory T cells in long-lasting Graves disease. In TCRdb, the multiplex PCR reads were re-called with MiXCR into one record per CDR3 protein. This table holds about 420,000 distinct CDR3 sequences, about 17% found once. This sample also belongs to another study, concerning T cells in Graves' hyperthyroidism and ophthalmopathy.

Source: peripheral blood mononuclear cells (PBMCs), taken at new diagnosis, from a patient treated with antithyroid drugs. These receptors all stem from a woman in her late teens or twenties with Graves disease. The conserved cysteine and the conserved F or W are not part of the CDR3 here.

V: TRBV12-3/TRBV12-4
J: TRBJ1-5
CDR3: ASSLRMGENSNQPQH

V: TRBV3-1
J: TRBJ1-5
CDR3: ASSQAGRNQPQH

V: TRBV5-1
J: TRBJ2-1
CDR3: ASSLGALATLSYNEQS

V: TRBV2
J: TRBJ1-1
CDR3: ASEVEDTEAF

V: TRBV28
J: TRBJ1-1
CDR3: ASTPLKGSFLGTEAF

V: TRBV5-5
J: TRBJ2-3
CDR3: ASSLGTGSRIQDTQY

V: TRBV30
J: TRBJ2-1
CDR3: ACHRGNEQF

V: TRBV2
J: TRBJ1-1
CDR3: ASIGGGPEAF

V: TRBV12-3/TRBV12-4
J: TRBJ1-3
CDR3: ASRLTGGVGNTIY

V: TRBV28
J: TRBJ2-5
CDR3: ASNEEGRLETQY

V: TRBV20-1
J: TRBJ1-6
CDR3: SARDDGTGQYSPLH

V: TRBV4-1
J: TRBJ1-4
CDR3: ASSRLQGTTNEKLF

V: TRBV14
J: TRBJ1-3
CDR3: ASSTGFGNTIY

V: TRBV24-1
J: TRBJ1-1
CDR3: ATSESTGGITEAF

V: TRBV4-2
J: TRBJ1-4
CDR3: ASSQDHGQGEKLF

V: TRBV6-1
J: TRBJ2-1
CDR3: ASSLMESSGEQF

V: TRBV27
J: TRBJ2-1
CDR3: ASSPRDRGHDEQF

V: TRBV20-1
J: TRBJ2-7
CDR3: SATQREWAYEQY

V: TRBV15
J: TRBJ1-5
CDR3: ATSRLGGGGNQPQH

V: TRBV30
J: TRBJ2-7
CDR3: AWSSGRTGSYEQY

V: TRBV10-2
J: TRBJ2-3
CDR3: ASSEPGRDDTQY

V: TRBV12-3/TRBV12-4
J: TRBJ2-2
CDR3: ASSLAGGATGELF

V: TRBV12-3/TRBV12-4
J: TRBJ2-3
CDR3: ASSLYGKKTSTDTQY

V: TRBV4-3
J: TRBJ2-7
CDR3: ASSQDQRAGTYEQY

V: TRBV12-3/TRBV12-4
J: TRBJ1-5
CDR3: ASSLDRVSNQPQH

V: TRBV7-8
J: TRBJ2-2
CDR3: ASSLFASGDAQNTGELF

V: TRBV19
J: TRBJ1-3
CDR3: ASSVERQGSGNTIY

V: TRBV16
J: TRBJ2-7
CDR3: ASSPEYEQY

V: TRBV28
J: TRBJ2-7
CDR3: ASSTDQGPSSYEQY

V: TRBV5-6
J: TRBJ2-7
CDR3: ASSWGGGEPYEQY

V: TRBV3-1
J: TRBJ1-6
CDR3: ASSQTGQTSPLH

V: TRBV12-3/TRBV12-4
J: TRBJ2-5
CDR3: ASGLAGGETQY

V: TRBV12-3/TRBV12-4
J: TRBJ2-7
CDR3: ASSLGSGLYEQY

V: TRBV5-6
J: TRBJ2-5
CDR3: ASSLGFQETQY

V: TRBV6-2/TRBV6-3
J: TRBJ2-5
CDR3: ASRWTSAETQY

V: TRBV12-3/TRBV12-4
J: TRBJ1-1
CDR3: ASTMGHKNTEAF

V: TRBV7-9
J: TRBJ1-2
CDR3: ASSPLQGWSGYT

V: TRBV28
J: TRBJ2-5
CDR3: ASSFQGAGTQY

V: TRBV6-5
J: TRBJ2-1
CDR3: ASSYSDVGAYNEQF

V: TRBV9
J: TRBJ2-5
CDR3: ASSVKDGQETQY

V: TRBV6-1
J: TRBJ1-4
CDR3: ASRTGGSNEKLF

V: TRBV6-2/TRBV6-3
J: TRBJ2-3
CDR3: ASSYLAVEGDTQY

V: TRBV28
J: TRBJ2-5
CDR3: ASSPPLEGMGETQY

V: TRBV6-1
J: TRBJ2-1
CDR3: ASTGQAGAYEQF

V: TRBV2
J: TRBJ2-1
CDR3: ASGPARANNEQF

V: TRBV3-1
J: TRBJ2-2
CDR3: ASSQSLASTGELF

V: TRBV12-3/TRBV12-4
J: TRBJ2-1
CDR3: ASSLDLDLNEQF

V: TRBV18
J: TRBJ2-2
CDR3: ASSRLTSGRAANTGELF

V: TRBV4-3
J: TRBJ2-1
CDR3: ASSQPAASRNNEQF

V: TRBV4-1
J: TRBJ2-7
CDR3: ASSPNQGYYEQY

V: TRBV30
J: TRBJ2-5
CDR3: ALSAGGSETQY

V: TRBV12-3/TRBV12-4
J: TRBJ2-7
CDR3: ASSLWRGYEQY